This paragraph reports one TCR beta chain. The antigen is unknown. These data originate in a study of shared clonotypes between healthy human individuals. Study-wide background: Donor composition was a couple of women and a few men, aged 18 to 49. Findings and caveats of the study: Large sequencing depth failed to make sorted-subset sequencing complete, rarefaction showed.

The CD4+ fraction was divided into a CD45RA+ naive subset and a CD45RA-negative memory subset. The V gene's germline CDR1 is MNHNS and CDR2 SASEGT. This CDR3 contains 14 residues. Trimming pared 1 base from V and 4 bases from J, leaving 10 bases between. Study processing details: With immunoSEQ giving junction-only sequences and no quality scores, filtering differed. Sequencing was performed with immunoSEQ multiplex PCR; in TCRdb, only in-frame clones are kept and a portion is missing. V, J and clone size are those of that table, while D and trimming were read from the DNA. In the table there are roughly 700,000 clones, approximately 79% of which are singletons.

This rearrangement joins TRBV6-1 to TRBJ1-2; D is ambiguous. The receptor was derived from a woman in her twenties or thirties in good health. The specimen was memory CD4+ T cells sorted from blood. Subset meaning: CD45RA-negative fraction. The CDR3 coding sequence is TGTGCCAGCAGTGAAGTGGGAGGGTCCTATGGCTACACCTTC. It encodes CASSEVGGSYGYTF.